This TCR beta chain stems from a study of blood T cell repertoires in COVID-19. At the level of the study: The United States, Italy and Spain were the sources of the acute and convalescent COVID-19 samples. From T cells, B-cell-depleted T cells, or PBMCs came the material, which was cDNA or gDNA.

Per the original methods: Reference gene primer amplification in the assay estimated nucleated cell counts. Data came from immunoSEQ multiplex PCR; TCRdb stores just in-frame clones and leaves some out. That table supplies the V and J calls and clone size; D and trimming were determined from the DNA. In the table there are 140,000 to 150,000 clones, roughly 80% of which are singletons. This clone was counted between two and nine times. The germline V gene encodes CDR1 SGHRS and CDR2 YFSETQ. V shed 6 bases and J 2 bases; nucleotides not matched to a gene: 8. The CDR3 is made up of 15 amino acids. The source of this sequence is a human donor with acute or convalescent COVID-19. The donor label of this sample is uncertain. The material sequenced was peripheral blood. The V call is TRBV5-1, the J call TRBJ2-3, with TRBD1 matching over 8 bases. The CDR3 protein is CASTPSGQDTDTQYF. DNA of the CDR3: TGCGCCAGCACCCCCTCGGGACAGGACACAGATACGCAGTATTTT.